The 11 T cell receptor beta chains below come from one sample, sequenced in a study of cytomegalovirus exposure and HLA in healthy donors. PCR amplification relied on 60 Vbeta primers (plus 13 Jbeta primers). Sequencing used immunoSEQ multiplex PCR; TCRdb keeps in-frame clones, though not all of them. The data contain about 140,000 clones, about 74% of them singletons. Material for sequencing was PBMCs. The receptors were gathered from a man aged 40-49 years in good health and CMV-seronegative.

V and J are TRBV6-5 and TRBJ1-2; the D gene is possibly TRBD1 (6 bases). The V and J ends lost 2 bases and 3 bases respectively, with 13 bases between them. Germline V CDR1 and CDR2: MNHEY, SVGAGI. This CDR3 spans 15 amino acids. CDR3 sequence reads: CASSYQDSLDYGYTF. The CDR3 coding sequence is TGTGCCAGCAGTTACCAGGACAGCCTAGACTATGGCTACACCTTC.

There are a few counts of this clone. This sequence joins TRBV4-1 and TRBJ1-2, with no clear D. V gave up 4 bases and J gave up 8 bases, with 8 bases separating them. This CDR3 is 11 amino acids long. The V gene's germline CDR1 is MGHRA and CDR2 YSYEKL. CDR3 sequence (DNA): TGCGCCAGCAGCCGAGATAGAGGCTACACCTTC. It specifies CASSRDRGYTF.

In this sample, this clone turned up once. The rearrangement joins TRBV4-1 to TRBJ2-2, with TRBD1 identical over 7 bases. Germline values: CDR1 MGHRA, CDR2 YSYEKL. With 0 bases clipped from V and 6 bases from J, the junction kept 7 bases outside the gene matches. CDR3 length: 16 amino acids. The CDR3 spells CASSQEGQVVAGELFF. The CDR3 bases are TGCGCCAGCAGCCAAGAAGGACAGGTGGTGGCCGGGGAGCTGTTTTTT.

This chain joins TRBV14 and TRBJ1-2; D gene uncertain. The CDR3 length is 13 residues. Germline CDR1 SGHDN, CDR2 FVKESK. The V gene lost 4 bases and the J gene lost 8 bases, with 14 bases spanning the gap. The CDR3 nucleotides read TGTGCCAGCAGCCTTTTTGCGGGCGGCGGCTACACCTTC. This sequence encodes CASSLFAGGGYTF.

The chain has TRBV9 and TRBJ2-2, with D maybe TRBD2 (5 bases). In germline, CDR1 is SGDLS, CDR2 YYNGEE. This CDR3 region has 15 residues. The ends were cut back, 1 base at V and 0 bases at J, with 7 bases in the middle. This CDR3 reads CASSVSSSNTGELFF. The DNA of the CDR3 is TGTGCCAGCAGCGTATCTAGCTCGAACACCGGGGAGCTGTTTTTT.

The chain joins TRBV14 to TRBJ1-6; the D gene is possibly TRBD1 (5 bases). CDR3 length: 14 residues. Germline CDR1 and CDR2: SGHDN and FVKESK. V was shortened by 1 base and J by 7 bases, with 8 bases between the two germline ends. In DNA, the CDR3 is TGTGCCAGCAGCCAAGGGGGCAGAAATTCACCCCTCCACTTT. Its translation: CASSQGGRNSPLHF.

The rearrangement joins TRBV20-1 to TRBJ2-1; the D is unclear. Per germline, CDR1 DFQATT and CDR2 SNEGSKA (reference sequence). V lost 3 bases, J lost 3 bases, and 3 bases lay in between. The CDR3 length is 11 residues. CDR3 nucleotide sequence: TGCAGTGCTAGCCTCTACAATGAGCAGTTCTTC. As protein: CSASLYNEQFF.

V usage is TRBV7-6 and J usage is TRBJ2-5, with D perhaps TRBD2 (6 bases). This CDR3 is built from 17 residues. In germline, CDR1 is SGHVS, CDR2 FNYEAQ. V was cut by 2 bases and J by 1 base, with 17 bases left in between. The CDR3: CASSLRSGRGTQETQYF. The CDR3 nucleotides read TGTGCCAGCAGCTTACGAAGTGGGCGGGGTACCCAAGAGACCCAGTACTTC.

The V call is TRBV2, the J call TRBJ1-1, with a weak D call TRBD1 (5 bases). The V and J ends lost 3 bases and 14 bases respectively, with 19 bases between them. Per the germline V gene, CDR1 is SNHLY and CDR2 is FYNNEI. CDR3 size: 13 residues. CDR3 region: CASSEGEEGRGFF. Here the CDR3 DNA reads TGTGCCAGCAGTGAGGGCGAGGAGGGGCGAGGGTTCTTT.

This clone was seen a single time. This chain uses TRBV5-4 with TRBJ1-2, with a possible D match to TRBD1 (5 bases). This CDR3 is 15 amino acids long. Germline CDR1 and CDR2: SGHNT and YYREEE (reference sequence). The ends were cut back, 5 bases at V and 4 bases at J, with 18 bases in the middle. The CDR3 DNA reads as TGTGCCAGCAGGGCGGATAGGGGCGCGTTCTATGGCTACACCTTC. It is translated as CASRADRGAFYGYTF.

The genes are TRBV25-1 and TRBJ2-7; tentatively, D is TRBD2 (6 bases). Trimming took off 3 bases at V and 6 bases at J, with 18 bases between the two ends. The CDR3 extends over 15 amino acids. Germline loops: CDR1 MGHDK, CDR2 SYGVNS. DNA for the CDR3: TGTGCCAGCAGTGACTTGCGGGGTAGCCCATTCGAGCAGTACTTC. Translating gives CASSDLRGSPFEQYF.